This is a list of T cell receptor beta chains from one sample in a study of cytomegalovirus exposure and HLA in healthy donors. Data came from immunoSEQ multiplex PCR; TCRdb stores just in-frame clones and leaves some out. The top ten clones hold about 1.6% of a sample with about 59,000 clones, roughly four fifths of them seen once. The sequenced sample consisted of PBMCs. All receptors come from a human donor in good health. CDR3s include the opening cysteine and the closing phenylalanine or tryptophan. A D gene is named only where the DNA matches it firmly. Clone size appears in some rows only: once, few, many, or a class for an expanded clone.

d_gene: NA; j_gene: TRBJ2-5; len: 14; abundance: NA; v_gene: TRBV28; CDR3aa: CASSYPGGTETQYF; CDR3nt: TGTGCCAGCAGTTACCCCGGGGGTACAGAGACCCAGTACTTC
d_gene: TRBD1; j_gene: TRBJ1-2; len: 15; abundance: NA; v_gene: TRBV11-2; CDR3aa: CASSLTGQGACGYTF; CDR3nt: TGTGCCAGCAGCCTAACGGGACAGGGGGCTTGTGGCTACACCTTC
d_gene: TRBD2; j_gene: TRBJ2-1; len: 15; abundance: NA; v_gene: TRBV30; CDR3aa: CAWGGLAGPYNEQFF; CDR3nt: TGTGCCTGGGGCGGACTAGCGGGTCCCTACAATGAGCAGTTCTTC
d_gene: TRBD1; j_gene: TRBJ1-1; len: 14; abundance: NA; v_gene: TRBV6-5; CDR3aa: CASSTLTGDTEAFF; CDR3nt: TGTGCCAGCAGTACCTTGACAGGGGACACTGAAGCTTTCTTT
d_gene: TRBD1; j_gene: TRBJ2-2; len: 16; abundance: NA; v_gene: TRBV29-1; CDR3aa: CSALTGGAVNTGELFF; CDR3nt: TGCAGCGCTTTGACAGGGGGAGCGGTAAACACCGGGGAGCTGTTTTTT
d_gene: TRBD2; j_gene: TRBJ2-7; len: 15; abundance: NA; v_gene: TRBV11-3; CDR3aa: CASSPGLAGSDEQYF; CDR3nt: TGTGCCAGCAGTCCCGGACTAGCGGGATCTGACGAGCAGTACTTC
d_gene: TRBD1; j_gene: TRBJ2-1; len: 15; abundance: NA; v_gene: TRBV18; CDR3aa: CASSTGTGAYNEQFF; CDR3nt: TGTGCCAGCTCAACGGGGACAGGAGCCTACAATGAGCAGTTCTTC
d_gene: TRBD1; j_gene: TRBJ1-1; len: 14; abundance: NA; v_gene: TRBV19; CDR3aa: CASIRDRGNTEAFF; CDR3nt: TGTGCCAGTATCCGGGACAGGGGGAACACTGAAGCTTTCTTT
d_gene: NA; j_gene: TRBJ2-7; len: 15; abundance: NA; v_gene: TRBV6-5; CDR3aa: CASSPRFRDSYEQYF; CDR3nt: TGTGCCAGCAGCCCACGCTTCAGGGACTCCTACGAGCAGTACTTC
d_gene: TRBD1; j_gene: TRBJ2-7; len: 16; abundance: NA; v_gene: TRBV10-3; CDR3aa: CAISARKGTVSYEQYF; CDR3nt: TGTGCCATCAGTGCGCGAAAAGGGACAGTCTCCTACGAGCAGTACTTC
d_gene: TRBD2; j_gene: TRBJ2-5; len: 16; abundance: few; v_gene: TRBV9; CDR3aa: CASSVGAGGSQETQYF; CDR3nt: TGTGCCAGCAGCGTAGGAGCGGGAGGATCCCAAGAGACCCAGTACTTC
d_gene: TRBD2; j_gene: TRBJ2-7; len: 19; abundance: NA; v_gene: TRBV14; CDR3aa: CASSQEVLAGAPNFYEQYF; CDR3nt: TGTGCCAGCAGCCAAGAGGTATTAGCGGGGGCCCCTAATTTCTACGAGCAGTACTTC
d_gene: NA; j_gene: TRBJ2-3; len: 13; abundance: NA; v_gene: TRBV9; CDR3aa: CASSAQGTDTQYF; CDR3nt: TGTGCCAGCAGTGCACAGGGAACAGATACGCAGTATTTT
d_gene: TRBD1; j_gene: TRBJ1-2; len: 14; abundance: NA; v_gene: TRBV7-9; CDR3aa: CSSSSGGLDYGYTF; CDR3nt: TGTTCCAGCAGCTCAGGGGGATTGGACTATGGCTACACCTTC
d_gene: NA; j_gene: TRBJ2-7; len: 13; abundance: NA; v_gene: TRBV6-6; CDR3aa: CASSYPKPYEQYF; CDR3nt: TGTGCCAGCAGTTACCCTAAACCTTACGAGCAGTACTTC
d_gene: NA; j_gene: TRBJ2-2; len: 14; abundance: NA; v_gene: TRBV10-3; CDR3aa: CATLGTPNTGELFF; CDR3nt: TGTGCCACCTTGGGCACCCCGAACACCGGGGAGCTGTTTTTT
d_gene: NA; j_gene: TRBJ1-6; len: 15; abundance: NA; v_gene: TRBV4-3; CDR3aa: CASSQLDRVNSPLHF; CDR3nt: TGCGCCAGCAGCCAACTGGACAGAGTTAATTCACCCCTCCACTTT
d_gene: NA; j_gene: TRBJ1-1; len: 15; abundance: NA; v_gene: TRBV10-3; CDR3aa: CAISGYREGITEAFF; CDR3nt: TGTGCCATCAGTGGATACAGGGAAGGAATCACTGAAGCTTTCTTT
d_gene: NA; j_gene: TRBJ1-1; len: 17; abundance: NA; v_gene: TRBV12-5; CDR3aa: CASGLLVIRDLNTEAFF; CDR3nt: TGTGCTAGTGGTTTGCTTGTGATACGGGATTTGAACACTGAAGCTTTCTTT
d_gene: TRBD2; j_gene: TRBJ2-1; len: 15; abundance: NA; v_gene: TRBV27; CDR3aa: CASSPRLAGDNEQFF; CDR3nt: TGTGCCAGTTCACCGAGGCTAGCGGGAGACAATGAGCAGTTCTTC
d_gene: TRBD2; j_gene: TRBJ2-3; len: 18; abundance: NA; v_gene: TRBV13; CDR3aa: CASSLGLAGGAGTDTQYF; CDR3nt: TGTGCCAGCAGCTTAGGATTAGCGGGGGGGGCCGGCACAGATACGCAGTATTTT
d_gene: TRBD1; j_gene: TRBJ1-4; len: 18; abundance: NA; v_gene: TRBV4-1; CDR3aa: CASSQFSAGTVTNEKLFF; CDR3nt: TGCGCCAGCAGCCAATTCTCGGCAGGGACAGTTACTAATGAAAAACTGTTTTTT
d_gene: NA; j_gene: TRBJ1-2; len: 12; abundance: NA; v_gene: TRBV6-5; CDR3aa: CASSPSNYGYTF; CDR3nt: TGTGCCAGCAGCCCTAGTAACTATGGCTACACCTTC
d_gene: NA; j_gene: TRBJ1-6; len: 17; abundance: NA; v_gene: TRBV7-9; CDR3aa: CASSGNHRSSYNSPLHF; CDR3nt: TGTGCCAGCAGCGGTAATCACCGGAGCTCCTATAATTCACCCCTCCACTTT
d_gene: TRBD2; j_gene: TRBJ2-7; len: 16; abundance: NA; v_gene: TRBV18; CDR3aa: CASSPGTSGVMYEQYF; CDR3nt: TGTGCCAGCTCACCCGGGACTAGCGGGGTGATGTACGAGCAGTACTTC
d_gene: TRBD1; j_gene: TRBJ1-6; len: 14; abundance: NA; v_gene: TRBV27; CDR3aa: CASRRGQGNSPLHF; CDR3nt: TGTGCCAGCAGGAGGGGACAGGGTAATTCACCCCTCCACTTT
d_gene: TRBD2; j_gene: TRBJ2-3; len: 15; abundance: few; v_gene: TRBV6-4; CDR3aa: CASSDGTSGADTQYF; CDR3nt: TGTGCCAGCAGTGACGGGACTAGCGGAGCAGATACGCAGTATTTT
d_gene: NA; j_gene: TRBJ2-3; len: 17; abundance: NA; v_gene: TRBV9; CDR3aa: CASSVGRSLKVPDTQYF; CDR3nt: TGTGCCAGCAGCGTAGGGCGGTCACTTAAGGTGCCAGATACGCAGTATTTT
d_gene: TRBD1; j_gene: TRBJ2-7; len: 15; abundance: NA; v_gene: TRBV4-1; CDR3aa: CASSFGGTGDYEQYF; CDR3nt: TGCGCCAGCAGCTTTGGGGGGACAGGGGATTACGAGCAGTACTTC
d_gene: NA; j_gene: TRBJ1-6; len: 14; abundance: NA; v_gene: TRBV4-3; CDR3aa: CASSQALVNSPLHF; CDR3nt: TGCGCCAGCAGCCAAGCATTAGTAAATTCACCCCTCCACTTT
d_gene: TRBD1; j_gene: TRBJ2-7; len: 13; abundance: NA; v_gene: TRBV6-5; CDR3aa: CASSLDRLGEQYF; CDR3nt: TGTGCCAGCAGTTTGGACAGGTTGGGGGAGCAGTACTTC
d_gene: NA; j_gene: TRBJ1-1; len: 19; abundance: NA; v_gene: TRBV23-1; CDR3aa: CASSQWVTVPPGGNTEAFF; CDR3nt: TGCGCCAGCAGTCAATGGGTGACGGTCCCACCTGGAGGGAACACTGAAGCTTTCTTT
d_gene: NA; j_gene: TRBJ1-1; len: 13; abundance: NA; v_gene: TRBV7-9; CDR3aa: CASSLAPGHEAFF; CDR3nt: TGTGCCAGCAGCTTAGCCCCAGGGCATGAAGCTTTCTTT
d_gene: NA; j_gene: TRBJ2-2; len: 18; abundance: NA; v_gene: TRBV5-4; CDR3aa: CASSWGIQGSWNTGELFF; CDR3nt: TGTGCCAGCAGCTGGGGGATCCAGGGGTCTTGGAACACCGGGGAGCTGTTTTTT